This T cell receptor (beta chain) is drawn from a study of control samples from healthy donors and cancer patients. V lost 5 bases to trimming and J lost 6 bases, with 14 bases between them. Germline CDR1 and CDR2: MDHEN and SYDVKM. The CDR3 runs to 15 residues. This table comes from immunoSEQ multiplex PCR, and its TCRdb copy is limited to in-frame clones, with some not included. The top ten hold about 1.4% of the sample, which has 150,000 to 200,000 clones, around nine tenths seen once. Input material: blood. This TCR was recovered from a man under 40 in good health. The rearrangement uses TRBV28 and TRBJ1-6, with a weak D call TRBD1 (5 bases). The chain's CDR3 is CASSQRGPPNSPLHF. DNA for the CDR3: TGTGCCAGCAGTCAGCGGGGCCCTCCTAATTCACCCCTCCACTTT.